This TCR beta chain was obtained from a study of response to subunit inactivated influenza vaccine. This clonotype has more than one count but fewer than ten. TCRdb redid the calling of the RT-PCR reads with MiXCR, one entry per CDR3 protein. The data contain around 650,000 distinct CDR3 sequences, more than 15% of them singletons. The receptor was derived from a man aged 50-60 years who received an inactivated influenza vaccine. The specimen was PBMCs from blood, collected 12 days after vaccination.

The CDR3 region is CASSLGTGQGIYEQYF. CDR3 in DNA: TGTGCCAGCAGCTTAGGGACGGGACAGGGTATTTACGAGCAGTACTTC. The chain couples TRBV7-8 to TRBJ2-7; 9 bases fit TRBD1. This CDR3 is 16 amino acids long. The V and J ends lost 1 base and 4 bases, in that order; junction bases with no gene match: 8. The germline V gene has CDR1 SGHVS and CDR2 FQNEAQ. The complete variable domain, with remaining parts taken from reference TRBV7-8 and TRBJ2-7, reads GAGVSQSPRYKVAKRGQDVALRCDPISGHVSLFWYQQALGQGPEFLTYFQNEAQLDKSGLPSDRFFAERPEGSVSTLKIQRTQQEDSAVYLCASSLGTGQGIYEQYFGPGTRLTVT.